The rows below give T cell receptor beta chains drawn from one sample of a study of tumor-infiltrating lymphocytes in primary liver carcinoma. TCRdb reprocessed the multiplex PCR reads with MiXCR, giving one entry per CDR3 protein. The sample records about 64,000 distinct CDR3 sequences, over 60% being singletons. The specimen sequenced was liver tumor tissue from sampling region 4. These receptor sequences come from a man aged 40-55 years with primary liver carcinoma and hepatitis B virus infection. CDR3s include the opening cysteine and the closing phenylalanine or tryptophan. The D gene is left open where the match is weak. Only some rows state a clone size, as once, few, many or a class for expanded clones.

D: TRBD1; V: TRBV10-3; size: -; length: 15; J: TRBJ1-2; CDR3: CAISESQGAYYGLTF; DNA: TGTGCCATCAGTGAGTCCCAGGGGGCTTACTATGGCCTCACCTTC
D: -; V: TRBV7-8; size: -; length: 16; J: TRBJ2-2; CDR3: CASSFAGLLNSGELFF; DNA: TGTGCCAGCAGCTTTGCGGGACTCTTGAACAGCGGGGAGCTGTTTTTT
D: TRBD1; V: TRBV28; size: -; length: 14; J: TRBJ2-2; CDR3: CASLEGALSGELFF; DNA: TGTGCCAGCCTTGAGGGGGCTCTGTCCGGGGAGCTGTTTTTT
D: TRBD2; V: TRBV4-2; size: -; length: 18; J: TRBJ2-3; CDR3: CASSQVALLAGATDMQYF; DNA: TGCGCCAGCAGCCAAGTGGCGCTTCTAGCGGGAGCGACAGATATGCAGTACTTT
D: -; V: TRBV29-1; size: medium-sized; length: 12; J: TRBJ2-1; CDR3: CSVVLWRNEQFF; DNA: TGCAGCGTTGTCTTGTGGCGAAATGAGCAGTTCTTC
D: -; V: TRBV5-1; size: -; length: 15; J: TRBJ2-7; CDR3: CASSSTLGGAYEQYF; DNA: TGTGCCAGCAGCTCCACGTTGGGGGGCGCTTACGAGCAGTACTTC
D: -; V: TRBV11-2; size: -; length: 16; J: TRBJ2-7; CDR3: CASISIQVAIHNEQYF; DNA: TGTGCCAGCATCTCCATACAGGTGGCCATACATAACGAGCAGTACTTC
D: -; V: TRBV29-1; size: -; length: 13; J: TRBJ2-5; CDR3: CSVENRPKGTQYF; DNA: TGCAGCGTTGAAAATCGCCCCAAAGGGACCCAGTACTTC
D: -; V: TRBV6-1; size: once; length: 14; J: TRBJ2-7; CDR3: CASSETADGYEQYF; DNA: TGTGCCAGCAGTGAAACGGCAGACGGCTATGAGCAGTACTTC
D: -; V: TRBV7-8; size: -; length: 13; J: TRBJ2-3; CDR3: CVSWGVDEDTQYF; DNA: TGTGTCAGCTGGGGGGTCGACGAGGATACGCAATATTTT
D: -; V: TRBV6-5; size: once; length: 13; J: TRBJ2-2; CDR3: CATSYHPTGELFF; DNA: TGTGCCACCAGTTATCACCCAACCGGGGAGCTGTTTTTT
D: -; V: TRBV11-3; size: -; length: 15; J: TRBJ2-2; CDR3: CASSLENANTGELLF; DNA: TGTGCCAGCAGTTTAGAAAACGCAAACACCGGGGAGCTCCTTTTT
D: TRBD2; V: TRBV5-1; size: many; length: 17; J: TRBJ2-2; CDR3: CASSLSSGTTLGGELFF; DNA: TGCGCCAGCAGCTTGTCGTCCGGGACTACCCTCGGCGGGGAGCTGTTTTTT
D: -; V: TRBV4-1; size: -; length: 15; J: TRBJ2-7; CDR3: CASSTRTVGSYEQYF; DNA: TGCGCTAGCAGCACCCGGACAGTGGGCTCCTACGAGCAGTACTTC
D: -; V: TRBV12-3/TRBV12-4; size: -; length: 12; J: TRBJ2-7; CDR3: CASSLNGYKQYF; DNA: TGTGCCAGCAGTTTAAACGGTTACAAGCAGTACTTC
D: -; V: TRBV13; size: many; length: 12; J: TRBJ2-1; CDR3: CASSSLPNEQFF; DNA: TGTGCCAGCAGCTCACTGCCCAATGAGCAGTTCTTC
D: -; V: TRBV24-1; size: -; length: 15; J: TRBJ1-3; CDR3: CATSESVTKGYTIYF; DNA: TGCGCCACCAGTGAATCGGTGACAAAGGGATACACCATATATTTT
D: -; V: TRBV11-2; size: many; length: 17; J: TRBJ2-1; CDR3: CASSLEGYWGSYNEQFF; DNA: TGTGCCAGCAGCTTAGAGGGGTACTGGGGTTCCTACAATGAGCAGTTCTTC
D: -; V: TRBV2; size: -; length: 13; J: TRBJ2-2; CDR3: CASSDSFTGELFF; DNA: TGTGCCAGCAGTGATTCTTTCACCGGGGAGCTGTTTTTT
D: TRBD1; V: TRBV12-5; size: -; length: 15; J: TRBJ1-2; CDR3: CASALSRGGGHDYTF; DNA: TGTGCTAGTGCTTTGTCCAGAGGGGGCGGTCATGACTACACCTTC
D: TRBD1; V: TRBV5-4; size: -; length: 17; J: TRBJ2-5; CDR3: CASSNPGQGAAQETQYF; DNA: TGTGCCAGCAGCAACCCAGGACAGGGGGCGGCTCAAGAGACCCAGTACTTC
D: TRBD2; V: TRBV11-2; size: once; length: 17; J: TRBJ2-1; CDR3: CASSLDRGGRFYNKQLF; DNA: TGTGCCAGCAGCTTAGATAGGGGCGGGAGGTTCTACAATAAGCAGTTGTTC
D: -; V: TRBV6-6; size: few; length: 12; J: TRBJ2-2; CDR3: CASNKNIGELFF; DNA: TGTGCTAGCAATAAGAACATCGGGGAGCTGTTTTTT
D: TRBD1; V: TRBV6-5; size: many; length: 14; J: TRBJ1-2; CDR3: CASTQDREYYGYTF; DNA: TGTGCCAGCACCCAGGACAGGGAGTACTATGGCTACACCTTC
D: TRBD2; V: TRBV11-2; size: many; length: 11; J: TRBJ2-3; CDR3: CASSTGGTQYF; DNA: TGTGCCAGCAGCACGGGAGGGACGCAGTATTTT
D: TRBD1; V: TRBV4-1; size: many; length: 17; J: TRBJ1-1; CDR3: CASRSTSTGVVIDEAFF; DNA: TGCGCCAGCAGGTCTACTTCCACAGGGGTTGTGATTGATGAAGCTTTCTTT
D: -; V: TRBV7-8; size: -; length: 13; J: TRBJ2-3; CDR3: CTCWGVDEDTQYF; DNA: TGTACCTGCTGGGGGGTGGATGAGGATACGCAGTATTTT
D: TRBD2; V: TRBV11-2; size: -; length: 18; J: TRBJ2-3; CDR3: CVSSLGQTSGRAEDTQYF; DNA: TGTGTCAGCAGCTTAGGACAGACTAGCGGGAGGGCCGAAGATACGCAGTATTTT
D: -; V: TRBV12-3/TRBV12-4; size: -; length: 14; J: TRBJ1-2; CDR3: CASSFRGSSHGYIF; DNA: TGTGCCAGCAGTTTTCGTGGGAGTAGCCATGGCTACATCTTC